The T cell receptor (beta chain) under discussion was sequenced for a study of PD-L1 blockade in urothelial cancer. Study summary: Atezolizumab at 1,200 mg intravenously every 3 weeks was started by patients in 2014. Blood samples had a median of approximately 140,000 T cells, 80,000 to 100,000 unique TCRs, and clonality roughly 0.073.

Clones were read by immunoSEQ multiplex PCR, and TCRdb kept only the in-frame ones, dropping some. Altogether more than 35,000 clones are present, almost 85% being singletons, with the ten largest covering around 2.9%. The CDR3 has 14 residues. Germline values: CDR1 SGHKS, CDR2 YYEKEE (reference sequence). The V and J ends lost 1 base and 5 bases respectively, with 13 bases between them. This sequence originates from a man between 65 and 80 years old with urothelial cancer. The sample consisted of PBMCs, taken around atezolizumab (anti-PD-L1) treatment. The chain links TRBV5-5 to TRBJ2-7, with D perhaps TRBD1 (6 bases). The CDR3 loop is CASSLITGSDEQYF. The CDR3 DNA follows: TGTGCCAGCAGCTTGATAACAGGGAGTGACGAGCAGTACTTC.